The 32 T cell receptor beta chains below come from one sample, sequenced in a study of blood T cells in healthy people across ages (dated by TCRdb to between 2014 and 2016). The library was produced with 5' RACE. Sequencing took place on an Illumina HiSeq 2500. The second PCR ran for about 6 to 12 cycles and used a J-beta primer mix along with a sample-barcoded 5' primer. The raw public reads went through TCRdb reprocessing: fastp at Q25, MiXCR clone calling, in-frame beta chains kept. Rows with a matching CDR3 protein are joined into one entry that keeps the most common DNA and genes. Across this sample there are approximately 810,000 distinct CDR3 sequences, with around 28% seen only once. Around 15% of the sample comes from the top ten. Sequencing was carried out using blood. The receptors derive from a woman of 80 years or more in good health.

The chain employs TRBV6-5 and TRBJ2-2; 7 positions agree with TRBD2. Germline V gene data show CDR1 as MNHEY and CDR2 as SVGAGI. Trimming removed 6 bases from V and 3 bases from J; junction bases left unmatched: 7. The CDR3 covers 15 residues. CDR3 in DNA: TGTGCCAGCAGGACCGGGACTACTTACACCGGGGAGCTGTTTTTT. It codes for CASRTGTTYTGELFF.

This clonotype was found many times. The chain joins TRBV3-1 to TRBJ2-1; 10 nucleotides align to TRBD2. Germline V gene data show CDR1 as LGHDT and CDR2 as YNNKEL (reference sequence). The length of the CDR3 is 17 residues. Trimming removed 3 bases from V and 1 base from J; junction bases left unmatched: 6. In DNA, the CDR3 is TGTGCCAGCAGCCATCTGTTACTAGCGGGGTCCTACAATGAGCAGTTCTTC. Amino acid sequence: CASSHLLLAGSYNEQFF.

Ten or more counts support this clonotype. The CDR3 DNA sequence: TGTGCCAGCAGCCCACCCGGAGGGGACGAGACCCAGTACTTC. Its protein is CASSPPGGDETQYF. J is TRBJ2-5 and V is TRBV7-9; tentatively, D is TRBD2 (6 bases). The CDR3 is 14 residues long. CDR1 and CDR2 from the germline V gene are SEHNR and FQNEAQ (reference sequence). The V end lost 5 bases, the J end lost 5 bases, and 15 bases lay between the germline ends.

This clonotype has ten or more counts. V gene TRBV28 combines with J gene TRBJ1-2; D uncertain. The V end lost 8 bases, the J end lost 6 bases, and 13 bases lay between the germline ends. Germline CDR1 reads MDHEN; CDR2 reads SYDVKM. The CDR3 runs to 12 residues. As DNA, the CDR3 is TGTGCCAGCCAAACATCGGCGGATGGCTACACCTTC. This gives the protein CASQTSADGYTF.

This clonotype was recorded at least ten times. CDR3 residues: CASSLGSPGNQPQHF. The CDR3 DNA reads as TGTGCCAGCAGTTTGGGGTCGCCGGGGAATCAGCCCCAGCATTTT. The chain is built from TRBV12-3 or TRBV12-4 and TRBJ1-5, with unresolved D. V was cut by 3 bases and J by 4 bases, with 13 bases left in between. The CDR3 covers 15 residues.

CDR3 region: CASSSGDDIQYF. The CDR3 coding sequence is TGTGCCAGCAGCTCCGGAGATGACATTCAGTACTTC. The rearrangement links TRBV7-9 to TRBJ2-4; D remains ambiguous. The CDR3 consists of 12 residues. CDR1 SEHNR and CDR2 FQNEAQ come from the germline V gene (reference sequence). V lost 4 bases and J 8 bases, leaving 9 bases between the germline ends.

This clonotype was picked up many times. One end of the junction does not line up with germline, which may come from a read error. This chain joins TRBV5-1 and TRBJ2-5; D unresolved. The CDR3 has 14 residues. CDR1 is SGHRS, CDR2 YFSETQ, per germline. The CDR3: CASSLSQIQETQYF. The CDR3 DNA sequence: TGTGCCAGCAGTCTCAGTCAGATCCAAGAGACCCAGTACTTC. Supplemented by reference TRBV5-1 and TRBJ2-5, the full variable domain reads KAGVTQTPRYLIKTRGQQVTLSCSPISGHRSVSWYQQTPGQGLQFLFEYFSETQRNKGNFPGRFSGRQFSNSRSEMNVSTLELGDSALYLCASSLSQIQETQYFGPGTRLLVL.

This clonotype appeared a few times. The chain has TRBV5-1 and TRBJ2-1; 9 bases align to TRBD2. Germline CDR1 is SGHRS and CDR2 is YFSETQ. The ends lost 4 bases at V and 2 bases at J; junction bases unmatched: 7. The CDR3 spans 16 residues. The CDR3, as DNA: TGCGCCAGCAGCGCCACGGTAGCGGGGGCCTACAATGAGCAGTTCTTC. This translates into CASSATVAGAYNEQFF.

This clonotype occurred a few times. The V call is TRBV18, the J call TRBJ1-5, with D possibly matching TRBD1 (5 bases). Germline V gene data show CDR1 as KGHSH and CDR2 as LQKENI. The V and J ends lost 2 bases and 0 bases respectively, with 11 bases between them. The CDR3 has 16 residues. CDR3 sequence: CASSPRAGYSNQPQHF. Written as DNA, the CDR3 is TGTGCCAGCTCACCAAGGGCAGGGTATAGCAATCAGCCCCAGCATTTT. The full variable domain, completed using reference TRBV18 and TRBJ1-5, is NAGVMQNPRHLVRRRGQEARLRCSPMKGHSHVYWYRQLPEEGLKFMVYLQKENIIDESGMPKERFSAEFPKEGPSILRIQQVVRGDSAAYFCASSPRAGYSNQPQHFGDGTRLSIL.

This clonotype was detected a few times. DNA of the CDR3: TGCAGTGCTACCCCGGCGTTTGGGTTAGGGAACACTGAAGCTTTCTTT. Residues: CSATPAFGLGNTEAFF. This chain joins TRBV20-1 and TRBJ1-1, with D unclear. Per germline, CDR1 DFQATT and CDR2 SNEGSKA (reference sequence). The CDR3 covers 16 residues. The V end was cut by 4 bases, the J end by 1 base, with 19 bases between.

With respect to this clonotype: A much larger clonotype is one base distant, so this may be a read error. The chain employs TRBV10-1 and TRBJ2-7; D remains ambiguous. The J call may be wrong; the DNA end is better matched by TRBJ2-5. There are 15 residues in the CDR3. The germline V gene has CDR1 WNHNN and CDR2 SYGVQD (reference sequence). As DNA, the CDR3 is TGCGCCAGCAGTGAGTCACTACTCCCGAAGGAGACCCAGTACTTC. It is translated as CASSESLLPKETQYF.

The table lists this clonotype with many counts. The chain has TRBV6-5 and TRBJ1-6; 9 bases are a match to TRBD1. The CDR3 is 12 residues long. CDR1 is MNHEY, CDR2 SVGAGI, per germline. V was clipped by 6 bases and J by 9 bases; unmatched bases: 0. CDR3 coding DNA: TGTGCCAGCAGGACAGGGGGTTCACCCCTCCACTTT. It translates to CASRTGGSPLHF.

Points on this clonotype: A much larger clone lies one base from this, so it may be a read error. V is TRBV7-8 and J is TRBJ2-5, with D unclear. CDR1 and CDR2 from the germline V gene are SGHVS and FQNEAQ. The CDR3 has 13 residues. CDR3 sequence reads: CVSSPSPTETQYF. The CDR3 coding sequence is TGTGTCAGCAGCCCATCCCCCACCGAGACCCAGTACTTC.

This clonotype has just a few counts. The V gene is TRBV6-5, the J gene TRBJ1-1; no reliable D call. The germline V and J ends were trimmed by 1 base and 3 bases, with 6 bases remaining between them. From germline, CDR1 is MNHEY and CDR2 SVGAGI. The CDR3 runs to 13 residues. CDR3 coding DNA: TGTGCCAGCAGTTACTTCGGGGACACTGAAGCTTTCTTT. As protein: CASSYFGDTEAFF.

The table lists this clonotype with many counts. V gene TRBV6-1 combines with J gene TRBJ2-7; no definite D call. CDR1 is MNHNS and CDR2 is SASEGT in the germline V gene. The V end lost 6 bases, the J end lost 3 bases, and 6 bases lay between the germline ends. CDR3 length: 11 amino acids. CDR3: CASSSFYEQYF. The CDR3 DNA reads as TGTGCCAGCAGCTCTTTCTACGAGCAGTACTTC.

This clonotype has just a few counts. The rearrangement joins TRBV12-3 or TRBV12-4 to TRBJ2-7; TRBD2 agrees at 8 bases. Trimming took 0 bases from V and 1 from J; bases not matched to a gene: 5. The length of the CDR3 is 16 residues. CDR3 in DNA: TGTGCCAGCAGTTTAGCGAAGGGGACTAGTTCCTACGAGCAGTACTTC. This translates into CASSLAKGTSSYEQYF.

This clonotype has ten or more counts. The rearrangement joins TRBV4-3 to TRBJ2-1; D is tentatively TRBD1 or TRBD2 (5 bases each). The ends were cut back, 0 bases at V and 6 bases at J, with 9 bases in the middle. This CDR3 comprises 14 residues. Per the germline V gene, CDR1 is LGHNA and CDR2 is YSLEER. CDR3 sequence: CASSQEYGANEQFF. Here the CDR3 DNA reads TGCGCCAGCAGCCAAGAATACGGGGCCAATGAGCAGTTCTTC.

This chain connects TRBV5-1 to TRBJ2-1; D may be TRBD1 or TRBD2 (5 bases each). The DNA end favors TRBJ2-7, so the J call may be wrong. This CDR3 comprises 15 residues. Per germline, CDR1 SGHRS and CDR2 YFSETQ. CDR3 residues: CASSWDGNSYNEQYF. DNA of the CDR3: TGCGCCAGCAGCTGGGACGGAAACTCCTACAATGAGCAGTACTTC.

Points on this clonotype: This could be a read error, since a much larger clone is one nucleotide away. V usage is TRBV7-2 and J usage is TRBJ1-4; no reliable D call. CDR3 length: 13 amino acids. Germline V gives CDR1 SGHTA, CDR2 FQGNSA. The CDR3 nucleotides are TGTGCCAGCAGCTTACAGTCTAATGAAAAACGGTTTTTT. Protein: CASSLQSNEKRFF. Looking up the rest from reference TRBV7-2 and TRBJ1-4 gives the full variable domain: GAGVSQSPSNKVTEKGKDVELRCDPISGHTALYWYRQSLGQGLEFLIYFQGNSAPDKSGLPSDRFSAERTGGSVSTLTIQRTQQEDSAVYLCASSLQSNEKRFFGSGTQLSVL.

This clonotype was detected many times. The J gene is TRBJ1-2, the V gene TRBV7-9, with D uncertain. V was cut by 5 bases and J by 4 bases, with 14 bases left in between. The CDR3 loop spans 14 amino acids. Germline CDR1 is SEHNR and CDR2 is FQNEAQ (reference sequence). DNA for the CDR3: TGTGCCAGCAGCACCTCTGGCTACACCTATGGCTACACCTTC. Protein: CASSTSGYTYGYTF.

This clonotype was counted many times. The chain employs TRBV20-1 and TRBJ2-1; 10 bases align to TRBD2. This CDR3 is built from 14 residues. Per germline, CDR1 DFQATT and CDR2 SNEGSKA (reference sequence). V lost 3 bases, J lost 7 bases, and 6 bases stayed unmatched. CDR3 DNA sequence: TGCAGTGCTAGGAAGCGGGGGGGCGGGAATGAGCAGTTCTTC. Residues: CSARKRGGGNEQFF.

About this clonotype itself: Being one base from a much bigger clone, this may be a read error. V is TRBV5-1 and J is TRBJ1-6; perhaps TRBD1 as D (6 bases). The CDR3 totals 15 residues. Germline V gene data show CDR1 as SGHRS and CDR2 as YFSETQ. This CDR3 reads CAGSPPGHPGSPLHF. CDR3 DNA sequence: TGCGCCGGCAGCCCACCGGGACACCCTGGTTCACCCCTCCACTTT. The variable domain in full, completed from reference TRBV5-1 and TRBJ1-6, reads KAGVTQTPRYLIKTRGQQVTLSCSPISGHRSVSWYQQTPGQGLQFLFEYFSETQRNKGNFPGRFSGRQFSNSRSEMNVSTLELGDSALYLCAGSPPGHPGSPLHFGNGTRLTVT.

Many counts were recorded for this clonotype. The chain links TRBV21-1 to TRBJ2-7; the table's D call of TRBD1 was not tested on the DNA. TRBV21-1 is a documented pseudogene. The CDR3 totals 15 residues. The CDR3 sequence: CASSKARVPSYEQYF. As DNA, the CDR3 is TGTGCCAGCAGCAAAGCCAGGGTTCCTTCCTACGAGCAGTACTTC.

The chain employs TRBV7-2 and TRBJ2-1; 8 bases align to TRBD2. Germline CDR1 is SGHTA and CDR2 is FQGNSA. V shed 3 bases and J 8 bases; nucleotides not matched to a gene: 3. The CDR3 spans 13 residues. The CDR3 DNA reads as TGTGCCAGCAGCTTTTACGGGGGGGATGAGCAGTTCTTC. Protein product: CASSFYGGDEQFF.

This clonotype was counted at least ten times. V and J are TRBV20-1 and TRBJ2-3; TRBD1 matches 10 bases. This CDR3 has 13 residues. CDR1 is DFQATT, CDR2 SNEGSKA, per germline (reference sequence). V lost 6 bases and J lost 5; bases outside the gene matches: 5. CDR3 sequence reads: CSARDRGGDTQYF. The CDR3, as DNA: TGCAGTGCCCGGGACAGGGGAGGAGATACGCAGTATTTT.

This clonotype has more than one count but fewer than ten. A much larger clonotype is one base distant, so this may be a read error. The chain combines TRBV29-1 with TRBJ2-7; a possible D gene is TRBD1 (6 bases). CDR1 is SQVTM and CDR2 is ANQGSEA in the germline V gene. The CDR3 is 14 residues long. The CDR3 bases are TGCAGCGCTGAAATAGGGGGTGGGGTAGGTGAGCAGTACTTC. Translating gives CSAEIGGGVGEQYF.

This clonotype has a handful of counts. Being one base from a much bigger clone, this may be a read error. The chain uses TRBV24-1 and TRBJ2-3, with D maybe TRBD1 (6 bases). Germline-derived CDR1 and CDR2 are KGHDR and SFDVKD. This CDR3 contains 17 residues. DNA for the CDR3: TGTGCCACCAGTGATCCGGCCCTCGAGGGGGAAGTAGATATGCAGTATTTT. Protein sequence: CATSDPALEGEVDMQYF.

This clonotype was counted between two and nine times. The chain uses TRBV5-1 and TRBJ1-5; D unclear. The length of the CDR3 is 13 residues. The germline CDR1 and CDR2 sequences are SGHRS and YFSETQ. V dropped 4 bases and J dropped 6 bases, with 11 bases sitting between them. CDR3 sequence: CASSLLPGQPQHF. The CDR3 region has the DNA TGCGCCAGCAGCCTGCTGCCCGGTCAGCCCCAGCATTTT. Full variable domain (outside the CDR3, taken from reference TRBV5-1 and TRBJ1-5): KAGVTQTPRYLIKTRGQQVTLSCSPISGHRSVSWYQQTPGQGLQFLFEYFSETQRNKGNFPGRFSGRQFSNSRSEMNVSTLELGDSALYLCASSLLPGQPQHFGDGTRLSIL.

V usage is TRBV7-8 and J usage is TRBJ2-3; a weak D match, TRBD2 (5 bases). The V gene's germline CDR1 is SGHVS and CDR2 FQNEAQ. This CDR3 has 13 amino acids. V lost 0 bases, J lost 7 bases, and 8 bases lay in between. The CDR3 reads CASSLAGVNTQYF. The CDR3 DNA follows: TGTGCCAGCAGCTTAGCCGGGGTAAATACGCAGTATTTT.

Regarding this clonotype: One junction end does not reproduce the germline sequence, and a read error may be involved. CDR3 sequence: CANSGASRIHEQYF. For the CDR3, the DNA is TGTGCCAATAGTGGTGCTAGCAGAATCCACGAGCAGTACTTC. The chain joins TRBV19 to TRBJ2-7, with TRBD2 as a possible D gene (5 bases). The CDR3 contains 14 residues. Germline values: CDR1 LNHDA, CDR2 SQIVND (reference sequence). Using reference TRBV19 and TRBJ2-7 for the parts outside the CDR3, the full variable domain is DGGITQSPKYLFRKEGQNVTLSCEQNLNHDAMYWYRQDPGQGLRLIYYSQIVNDFQKGDIAEGYSVSREKKESFPLTVTSAQKNPTAFYLCANSGASRIHEQYFGPGTRLTVT.

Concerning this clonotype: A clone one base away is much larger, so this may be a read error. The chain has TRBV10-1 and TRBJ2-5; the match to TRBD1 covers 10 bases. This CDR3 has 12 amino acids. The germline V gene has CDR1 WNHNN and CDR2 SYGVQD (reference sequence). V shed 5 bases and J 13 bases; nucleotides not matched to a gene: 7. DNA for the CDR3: TGCGCCAGCAGTTCGAGACAGGGGGCCCCGTACTTC. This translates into CASSSRQGAPYF.

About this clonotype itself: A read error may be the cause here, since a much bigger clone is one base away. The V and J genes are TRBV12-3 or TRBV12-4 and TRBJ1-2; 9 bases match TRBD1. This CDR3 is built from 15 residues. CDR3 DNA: TGTGCCAGCAGTTTAGGAGGGACAGGGAACTATGGCTACATCTTC. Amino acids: CASSLGGTGNYGYIF.